The next 21 T cell receptor beta chains were all read from a single sample in a study of cytomegalovirus exposure and HLA in healthy donors. Use of 60 Vbeta and 13 Jbeta primers characterized the PCR. The assay was immunoSEQ multiplex PCR, and TCRdb's table has in-frame clones only and misses some. The sample yields tens of thousands of clones, roughly 84% seen once. Sample: PBMCs. Receptors were obtained from a man younger than 35 in good health and CMV-seronegative.

The CDR3 region has the DNA TGTGCCAGCAACCCGACTAGCCTTCCCGGGGAGCTGTTTTTT. Encoded protein: CASNPTSLPGELFF. The genes are TRBV6-1 and TRBJ2-2; TRBD2 aligns across 7 bases. Germline values: CDR1 MNHNS, CDR2 SASEGT. There are 14 residues in the CDR3. Germline trimming cut 7 bases from V and 6 bases from J; bases unmatched to any gene: 8.

This rearrangement joins TRBV6-5 to TRBJ2-1, with 14 bases lining up with TRBD2. The germline V gene has CDR1 MNHEY and CDR2 SVGAGI. This CDR3 region has 15 residues. V trimming: 0 bases; J trimming: 12 bases; junction bases outside the gene matches: 4. CDR3 region: CASSYSRLAGGRQFF. The DNA for the CDR3 is TGTGCCAGCAGTTACTCGAGACTAGCGGGAGGGAGGCAGTTCTTC.

J is TRBJ2-1 and V is TRBV14; 8 nucleotides match TRBD2. The CDR3 extends over 17 amino acids. Trimming cost V 3 bases and J 10 bases; bases outside gene matches: 17. Germline lookup yields CDR1 SGHDN and CDR2 FVKESK. Here the CDR3 DNA reads TGTGCCAGCAGCCATCCCCTGGGGAGCGGGAGTAGCGGCGAGCAGTTCTTC. Translation: CASSHPLGSGSSGEQFF.

The chain recombines TRBV28 with TRBJ2-7; D might be TRBD1 (5 bases). Germline V lookup: CDR1 MDHEN, CDR2 SYDVKM. The CDR3 is made up of 13 amino acids. V lost 10 bases and J 2 bases, leaving 15 bases between the germline ends. The CDR3 DNA reads TGTGCCACCGATCCAGGGCCGACCTACGAGCAGTACTTC. Translated, it gives CATDPGPTYEQYF. Full variable domain (outside the CDR3, taken from reference TRBV28 and TRBJ2-7): DVKVTQSSRYLVKRTGEKVFLECVQDMDHENMFWYRQDPGLGLRLIYFSYDVKMKEKGDIPEGYSVSREKKERFSLILESASTNQTSMYLCATDPGPTYEQYFGPGTRLTVT.

The chain has TRBV9 and TRBJ1-1; 11 bases are a match to TRBD1. The V segment lost 10 bases and the J segment 1 base; nucleotides outside the gene matches: 3. The germline V gene has CDR1 SGDLS and CDR2 YYNGEE. CDR3 length: 13 residues. CDR3 coding DNA: TGTGCCGGAGGACAGGGGGCGAACACTGAAGCTTTCTTT. Its translation: CAGGQGANTEAFF.

The V gene is TRBV12-5, the J gene TRBJ2-7; TRBD2 matches at 13 bases. In germline, CDR1 is LGHNT, CDR2 FRNRAP. The J segment lost 6 bases and the V segment lost 1 base, leaving 3 bases of the junction unmatched. This CDR3 is built from 15 residues. CDR3 sequence reads: CASGLGLAGGSEQYF. The CDR3 bases are TGTGCTAGTGGTTTGGGACTAGCGGGAGGTAGCGAGCAGTACTTC. Full variable domain (remainder filled in from reference TRBV12-5 and TRBJ2-7): DARVTQTPRHKVTEMGQEVTMRCQPILGHNTVFWYRQTMMQGLELLAYFRNRAPLDDSGMPKDRFSAEMPDATLATLKIQPSEPRDSAVYFCASGLGLAGGSEQYFGPGTRLTVT.

V is TRBV6-1 and J is TRBJ2-5; D perhaps matches TRBD1 (5 bases). The germline V and J ends were trimmed by 0 bases and 4 bases, with 15 bases remaining between them. This CDR3 is built from 16 residues. From germline, CDR1 is MNHNS and CDR2 SASEGT. In nucleotides, the CDR3 is TGTGCCAGCAGTGAAGCTAGTGGGCAGGGTAGAGAGACCCAGTACTTC. This translates into CASSEASGQGRETQYF.

This chain connects TRBV30 to TRBJ1-5; possible D gene TRBD1, 6 bases. The CDR3 sequence is 14 residues long. Between the trimmed V and J ends, which lost 2 bases and 6 bases, there was a span of 14 bases. Germline assignment: CDR1 GTSNPN and CDR2 SVGIG (reference sequence). For the CDR3, the DNA is TGTGCCTGGAGTCCCCACACAGGGCGTCAGCCCCAGCATTTT. It specifies CAWSPHTGRQPQHF.

This chain joins TRBV7-9 and TRBJ2-7; 9 nucleotides align to TRBD1. The CDR3 spans 15 residues. Germline lookup yields CDR1 SEHNR and CDR2 FQNEAQ (reference sequence). V lost 5 bases and J lost 4; bases outside the gene matches: 9. CDR3 amino acids: CASSPKGQGVYEQYF. The CDR3 nucleotides read TGTGCCAGCAGCCCAAAGGGACAGGGCGTATACGAGCAGTACTTC.

The chain has TRBV6-6 and TRBJ2-1, with D maybe TRBD2 (5 bases). Germline loops: CDR1 MNHNY, CDR2 SVGAGI (reference sequence). V was shortened by 5 bases and J by 8 bases, with 10 bases between the two germline ends. The CDR3 loop spans 12 amino acids. The CDR3 nucleotides are TGTGCCAGCAGTCCTTTAGCGCATGAGCAGTTCTTC. As protein: CASSPLAHEQFF.

The table lists this clone with a count of one. The chain joins TRBV9 to TRBJ1-5; 8 nucleotides align to TRBD1. This CDR3 is built from 14 residues. J was trimmed by 6 bases and V by 4 bases; bases with no gene match: 6. Per the germline V gene, CDR1 is SGDLS and CDR2 is YYNGEE. The CDR3 here is CASSPDRVGQPQHF. The DNA for the CDR3 is TGTGCCAGCAGCCCGGACAGGGTGGGTCAGCCCCAGCATTTT.

The gene calls are TRBV5-6 and TRBJ2-2; 9 bases agree with TRBD2. The CDR3 contains 16 residues. Germline CDR1 is SGHDT and CDR2 is YYEEEE. The V segment lost 6 bases and the J segment 3 bases; nucleotides outside the gene matches: 9. CDR3 nucleotides: TGTGCCAGCAAAGTCTTTAGCGGGAGTTACACCGGGGAGCTGTTTTTT. Its translation: CASKVFSGSYTGELFF. The full variable domain, completed using reference TRBV5-6 and TRBJ2-2, is DAGVTQSPTHLIKTRGQQVTLRCSPKSGHDTVSWYQQALGQGPQFIFQYYEEEERQRGNFPDRFSGHQFPNYSSELNVNALLLGDSALYLCASKVFSGSYTGELFFGEGSRLTVL.

This chain connects TRBV9 to TRBJ2-1; D perhaps matches TRBD2 (5 bases). V dropped 7 bases and J dropped 9 bases, with 20 bases sitting between them. Germline V gene lookup returns CDR1 SGDLS and CDR2 YYNGEE. The CDR3 consists of 14 residues. This CDR3 reads CASGPDSLAGEQFF. As DNA, the CDR3 is TGTGCCAGCGGCCCAGATTCGCTAGCAGGTGAGCAGTTCTTC. Complete variable domain (other parts from reference TRBV9 and TRBJ2-1): DSGVTQTPKHLITATGQRVTLRCSPRSGDLSVYWYQQSLDQGLQFLIQYYNGEERAKGNILERFSAQQFPDLHSELNLSSLELGDSALYFCASGPDSLAGEQFFGPGTRLTVL.

J is TRBJ1-1 and V is TRBV11-2; TRBD1 is a possible D gene (5 bases). Per germline, CDR1 SGHAT and CDR2 FQNNGV. The CDR3 extends over 14 amino acids. V gave up 2 bases and J gave up 5 bases, with 12 bases separating them. The CDR3, as DNA: TGTGCCAGCAGCTTAACCCAGGGTGGAACTGAAGCTTTCTTT. Translation: CASSLTQGGTEAFF.

V is TRBV29-1 and J is TRBJ2-7, with D possibly matching TRBD1 (6 bases). V lost 5 bases and J lost 2, with 10 bases in between. This CDR3 spans 12 amino acids. Germline lookup yields CDR1 SQVTM and CDR2 ANQGSEA. CDR3 loop: CSVRDNTYEQYF. Written as DNA, the CDR3 is TGCAGCGTTAGGGACAATACCTACGAGCAGTACTTC.

The V and J genes are TRBV5-4 and TRBJ2-1, with TRBD1 identical over 7 bases. The CDR3 loop spans 14 amino acids. Germline V gene sequence: CDR1 SGHNT, CDR2 YYREEE (reference sequence). V was clipped by 5 bases and J by 4 bases; unmatched bases: 6. DNA for the CDR3: TGTGCCAGCAGTCCTCCAGGGGGTTACAATGAGCAGTTCTTC. This translates into CASSPPGGYNEQFF. The full variable domain, completed using reference TRBV5-4 and TRBJ2-1, is ETGVTQSPTHLIKTRGQQVTLRCSSQSGHNTVSWYQQALGQGPQFIFQYYREEENGRGNFPPRFSGLQFPNYSSELNVNALELDDSALYLCASSPPGGYNEQFFGPGTRLTVL.

This clone was seen a single time. The chain recombines TRBV28 with TRBJ2-5, with a possible D match to TRBD2 (5 bases). The germline CDR1 and CDR2 sequences are MDHEN and SYDVKM. V lost 4 bases to trimming and J lost 3 bases, with 12 bases between them. The CDR3 totals 14 residues. In DNA, the CDR3 is TGTGCCAGCAGTTCAGTCCCGAGGGAAGAGACCCAGTACTTC. Amino acid sequence: CASSSVPREETQYF.

The V gene is TRBV19, the J gene TRBJ2-1; 9 bases fit TRBD2. The CDR3 covers 16 residues. The V gene's germline CDR1 is LNHDA and CDR2 SQIVND (reference sequence). J gave up 5 bases and V 8 bases, and 13 bases lay outside the gene matches. This CDR3 reads CASRKVAGAGHNEQFF. The CDR3, as DNA: TGTGCCAGTCGCAAAGTAGCGGGAGCCGGCCACAATGAGCAGTTCTTC.

The V and J genes are TRBV6-5 and TRBJ2-7; D is ambiguous. The ends were cut back, 6 bases at V and 3 bases at J, with 12 bases in the middle. Germline CDR1 and CDR2: MNHEY and SVGAGI. The CDR3 totals 13 residues. The CDR3 reads CASRLATYYEQYF. CDR3 bases: TGTGCCAGCAGGTTAGCTACTTACTACGAGCAGTACTTC.

The gene calls are TRBV6-1 and TRBJ1-1; D perhaps matches TRBD1 (5 bases). The ends were cut back, 6 bases at V and 7 bases at J, with 18 bases in the middle. The V gene's germline CDR1 is MNHNS and CDR2 SASEGT. The CDR3 has 14 residues. Written as DNA, the CDR3 is TGTGCCAGCAGGGAGGGGAGACTTGTCCGTGAAGCTTTCTTT. Residues: CASREGRLVREAFF.

V gene TRBV19 combines with J gene TRBJ2-7; maybe TRBD2 (6 bases). Germline loops: CDR1 LNHDA, CDR2 SQIVND (reference sequence). V was clipped by 3 bases and J by 0 bases, with 15 bases between them. The CDR3 is 16 amino acids. The CDR3 DNA sequence: TGTGCCAGTAGTATTGGAGGGTGGGGGTTCTCCTACGAGCAGTACTTC. Protein product: CASSIGGWGFSYEQYF.